This T cell receptor (beta chain) was observed in a study of blood T cell repertoires in COVID-19. For the study at large: The samples span acute and convalescent COVID-19 from the United States, Italy and Spain. Sources were T cells, B-cell-depleted T cells, or PBMCs; the material itself was cDNA or gDNA.

V lost 4 bases and J 7 bases, leaving 17 bases between the germline ends. Germline lookup yields CDR1 SGHVS and CDR2 FQNEAQ. The CDR3 covers 16 residues. Profiled with immunoSEQ multiplex PCR; TCRdb holds only in-frame clones, not every one. The sample has 310,000 or so clones, roughly 84% seen once. The sequenced material came from peripheral blood. This sequence joins TRBV7-8 and TRBJ1-6, with D tentatively TRBD1 (5 bases). The receptor was isolated from a man in his forties or fifties with active or convalescent COVID-19. The CDR3, as DNA: TGTGCCAGCAGCTCCCGAGAGAGCAGGGAAAATTCACCCCTCCACTTT. Translating it yields CASSSRESRENSPLHF.